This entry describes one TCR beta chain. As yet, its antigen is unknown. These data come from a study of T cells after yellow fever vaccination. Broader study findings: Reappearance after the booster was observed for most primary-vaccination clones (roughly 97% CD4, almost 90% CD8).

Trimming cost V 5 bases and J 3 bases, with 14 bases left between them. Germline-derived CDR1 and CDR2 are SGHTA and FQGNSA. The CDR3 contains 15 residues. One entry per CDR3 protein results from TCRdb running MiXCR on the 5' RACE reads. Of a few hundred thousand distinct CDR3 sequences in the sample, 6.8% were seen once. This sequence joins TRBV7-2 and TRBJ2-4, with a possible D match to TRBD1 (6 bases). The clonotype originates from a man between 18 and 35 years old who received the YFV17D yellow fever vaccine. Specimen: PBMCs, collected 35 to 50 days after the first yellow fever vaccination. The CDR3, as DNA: TGTGCCAGCAGCCTCACAGGGCCCGACAAAAACATTCAGTACTTC. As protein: CASSLTGPDKNIQYF.